Below are 17 T cell receptor beta chains sequenced from a single sample in a study of cytomegalovirus exposure and HLA in healthy donors. PCR involved 60 Vbeta and 13 Jbeta primers. Libraries were prepared by immunoSEQ multiplex PCR; TCRdb keeps only in-frame clonotypes and omits some of them. Of approximately 300,000 clones in the sample, roughly 80% were seen once. The sequenced sample consisted of PBMCs. The receptors stem from a girl aged 2-9 years in good health and CMV-seronegative.

The chain joins TRBV5-1 to TRBJ1-2, with D perhaps TRBD1 (5 bases). The length of the CDR3 is 14 residues. CDR1 is SGHRS and CDR2 is YFSETQ in the germline V gene. The V and J ends lost 0 bases and 4 bases respectively, with 10 bases between them. The CDR3 region has the DNA TGCGCCAGCAGCTTGGAAAGGGGCCTCTATGGCTACACCTTC. Its protein is CASSLERGLYGYTF.

This sequence joins TRBV11-2 and TRBJ2-5; the D is unclear. Trimming left V 1 base short and J 4 bases short, with 10 bases between. In germline, CDR1 is SGHAT, CDR2 FQNNGV. This CDR3 is built from 14 residues. The CDR3 is CASSLGRRTETQYF. The DNA of the CDR3 is TGTGCCAGCAGCTTAGGTCGCAGAACAGAGACCCAGTACTTC. Full variable domain (rest looked up from reference TRBV11-2 and TRBJ2-5): EAGVAQSPRYKIIEKRQSVAFWCNPISGHATLYWYQQILGQGPKLLIQFQNNGVVDDSQLPKDRFSAERLKGVDSTLKIQPAKLEDSAVYLCASSLGRRTETQYFGPGTRLLVL.

The chain joins TRBV6-1 to TRBJ2-4; 9 positions agree with TRBD1. CDR3 length equals 14 residues. The ends lost 4 bases at V and 6 bases at J; junction bases unmatched: 4. Germline V gene data show CDR1 as MNHNS and CDR2 as SASEGT. CDR3: CASSGTGVRNIQYF. The CDR3 DNA reads as TGTGCCAGCAGTGGGACAGGGGTGAGAAACATTCAGTACTTC.

This chain joins TRBV7-9 and TRBJ1-4; unclear D gene. Trimming cost V 2 bases and J 0 bases, with 19 bases left between them. CDR3 size: 19 residues. The germline V gene encodes CDR1 SEHNR and CDR2 FQNEAQ (reference sequence). Here the CDR3 reads CASSLFNIYRSATNEKLFF. DNA for the CDR3: TGTGCCAGCAGCTTATTCAACATTTACAGATCTGCAACTAATGAAAAACTGTTTTTT.

J is TRBJ2-7 and V is TRBV7-8, with D uncertain. V was shortened by 1 base and J by 5 bases, with 9 bases between the two germline ends. CDR1 is SGHVS and CDR2 is FQNEAQ in the germline V gene. The CDR3 contains 13 residues. The CDR3 reads CASSLGLPDEQYF. CDR3 sequence (DNA): TGTGCCAGCAGCTTAGGGCTCCCTGACGAGCAGTACTTC.

The chain links TRBV5-4 to TRBJ2-4; D unclear. Trimming removed 7 bases at V and 11 bases at J, with 13 bases between. CDR3 length: 11 residues. In germline, CDR1 is SGHNT, CDR2 YYREEE (reference sequence). The CDR3 sequence is CASFQNGFQYF. The CDR3 region has the DNA TGTGCCAGCTTCCAAAACGGGTTTCAGTACTTC.

This sequence joins TRBV5-1 and TRBJ1-5; D unresolved. Trimming took 0 bases from V and 7 from J, leaving 11 bases between them. This CDR3 has 14 amino acids. The germline V gene encodes CDR1 SGHRS and CDR2 YFSETQ. The CDR3 region is CASSLGAGEQPQHF. For the CDR3, the DNA is TGCGCCAGCAGCTTGGGGGCAGGTGAACAGCCCCAGCATTTT.

This rearrangement joins TRBV4-1 to TRBJ2-2, with TRBD2 matching 10 bases. Per germline, CDR1 MGHRA and CDR2 YSYEKL. V was clipped by 1 base and J by 1 base; unmatched bases: 3. The CDR3 has 17 residues. The CDR3 DNA is TGCGCCAGCAGCCAAGCGCTAGCGGGGGTGAACACCGGGGAGCTGTTTTTT. Protein: CASSQALAGVNTGELFF.

V is TRBV6-5 and J is TRBJ2-7, with TRBD1 identical over 7 bases. The CDR3 is 14 residues long. J lost 0 bases, V lost 6 bases, and 5 bases had no gene match. Germline CDR1 reads MNHEY; CDR2 reads SVGAGI. CDR3 sequence (DNA): TGTGCCAGCAGACTACAGGGGATCTCCTACGAGCAGTACTTC. This gives the protein CASRLQGISYEQYF.

This clone was counted once. The chain has TRBV7-2 and TRBJ2-4, with D possibly being TRBD2 (5 bases). The CDR3 totals 15 residues. Trimming pared 5 bases from V and 1 base from J, leaving 12 bases between. Germline V gives CDR1 SGHTA, CDR2 FQGNSA. The CDR3 DNA reads TGTGCCAGCAGCCCCGGACTGGGGGCCAAAAACATTCAGTACTTC. It codes for CASSPGLGAKNIQYF.

The V and J genes are TRBV27 and TRBJ2-7; TRBD1 aligns across 7 bases. From germline, CDR1 is MNHEY and CDR2 SMNVEV (reference sequence). The CDR3 extends over 13 amino acids. Trimming cost V 5 bases and J 3 bases; bases outside gene matches: 4. The CDR3: CASSLNRGYEQYF. CDR3 bases: TGTGCCAGCAGTCTCAACAGGGGCTACGAGCAGTACTTC.

V and J are TRBV4-1 and TRBJ2-7, with 11 bases matching TRBD2. V shed 0 bases, J shed 0 bases, and the junction held 7 bases outside the gene matches. Looked up from germline, CDR1 is MGHRA and CDR2 is YSYEKL. This CDR3 region has 18 residues. CDR3 nucleotide sequence: TGCGCCAGCAGCCAAGAAGGGTTAGCGGGGGGGATCTCCTACGAGCAGTACTTC. Translation gives CASSQEGLAGGISYEQYF.

The chain combines TRBV5-8 with TRBJ1-5; weak D call: TRBD1 (5 bases). Germline loops: CDR1 SGHTS, CDR2 YDEGEE. The CDR3 is 15 residues long. Trimming shortened V by 4 bases and J by 5 bases, and 16 bases separated the two germline ends. The DNA of the CDR3 is TGTGCCAGCAGCGCGGGACTCCGGAGGGATCAGCCCCAGCATTTT. Protein product: CASSAGLRRDQPQHF.

A few counts support this clone. The V gene is TRBV9, the J gene TRBJ2-3, with TRBD2 matching 8 bases. CDR1 SGDLS and CDR2 YYNGEE come from the germline V gene. The junction had 3 bases not matched to a gene; V was cut back by 3 bases and J by 0 bases. The CDR3 loop spans 15 amino acids. The DNA for the CDR3 is TGTGCCAGCAGCGAGAGCGGGGGTAGCACAGATACGCAGTATTTT. It codes for CASSESGGSTDTQYF. The full variable domain, in which reference TRBV9 and TRBJ2-3 provide the parts outside the CDR3, is DSGVTQTPKHLITATGQRVTLRCSPRSGDLSVYWYQQSLDQGLQFLIQYYNGEERAKGNILERFSAQQFPDLHSELNLSSLELGDSALYFCASSESGGSTDTQYFGPGTRLTVL.

The chain employs TRBV5-1 and TRBJ1-6, with D maybe TRBD1 (6 bases). Trimming removed 3 bases from V and 6 bases from J, with 19 bases in between. This CDR3 comprises 17 residues. Germline loops: CDR1 SGHRS, CDR2 YFSETQ. The CDR3 loop is CASSSTAGQPANSPLHF. The DNA for the CDR3 is TGCGCCAGCAGCTCTACCGCAGGACAGCCAGCTAATTCACCCCTCCACTTT.

The V gene is TRBV9, the J gene TRBJ2-5; D perhaps matches TRBD1 (5 bases). V gave up 0 bases and J gave up 3 bases, with 15 bases separating them. The CDR3 is 16 residues long. Germline CDR1 reads SGDLS; CDR2 reads YYNGEE. The CDR3 loop is CASSVGPGAVEETQYF. The DNA for the CDR3 is TGTGCCAGCAGCGTAGGTCCTGGGGCAGTTGAAGAGACCCAGTACTTC.

This clone showed up just a few times. The rearrangement joins TRBV5-1 to TRBJ1-1; TRBD1 might be the D (6 bases). The CDR3 runs 15 residues. Trimming removed 0 bases at V and 4 bases at J, with 13 bases between. Per germline, CDR1 SGHRS and CDR2 YFSETQ. The CDR3 nucleotides are TGCGCCAGCAGCTTGGATCCCGGGGGGCTCACTGAAGCTTTCTTT. This encodes CASSLDPGGLTEAFF.